This record concerns one T cell receptor beta chain sequence. This entry comes from a study of cytomegalovirus exposure and HLA in healthy donors. A multiplex PCR was run with 60 Vbeta primers and 13 Jbeta primers. Profiling relied on immunoSEQ multiplex PCR, and the TCRdb table lists in-frame clones only, not all of them. The sample comprises around 150,000 clones, about 61% of which are singletons, and roughly 2.5% rests with the top ten. CDR3 length: 12 amino acids. Germline CDR1 SGHDT, CDR2 YYEEEE. The germline V and J ends were trimmed by 9 bases and 5 bases, with 14 bases remaining between them.

The sequencing input was PBMCs. The V and J genes are TRBV5-6 and TRBJ1-1; D is possibly TRBD1 (6 bases). This TCR came from a woman between 40 and 50 years old in good health and CMV-seronegative. The CDR3 is CATAQGGTEAFF. The CDR3 bases are TGTGCCACCGCTCAAGGGGGAACTGAAGCTTTCTTT.